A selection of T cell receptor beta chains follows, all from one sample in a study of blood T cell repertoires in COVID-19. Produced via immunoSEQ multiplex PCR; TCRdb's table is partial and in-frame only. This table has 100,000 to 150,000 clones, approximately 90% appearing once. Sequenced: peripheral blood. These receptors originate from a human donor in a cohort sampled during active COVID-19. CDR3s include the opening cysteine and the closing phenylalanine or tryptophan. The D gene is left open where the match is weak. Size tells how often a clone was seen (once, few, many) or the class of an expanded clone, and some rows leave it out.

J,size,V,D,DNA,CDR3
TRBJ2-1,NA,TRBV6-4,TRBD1,TGTGCCAGCAGTGCCTCGGAGACAGGGCACAATGAGCAGTTCTTC,CASSASETGHNEQFF
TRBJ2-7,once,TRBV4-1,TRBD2,TGCGCCAGCAGCCAAAGGCTGGCTAGCGGGAGCTACGAGCAGTACTTC,CASSQRLASGSYEQYF
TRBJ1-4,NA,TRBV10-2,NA,TGCGCCAGCAGTGACCTCAGGGGAAGGGGTGAAAAACTGTTTTTT,CASSDLRGRGEKLFF
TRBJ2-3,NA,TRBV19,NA,TGTGCCAGTAGTATTGGCCCTATAGGGGGGGGCCTCGTTGCAGGCACAGATACGCAGTATTTT,CASSIGPIGGGLVAGTDTQYF
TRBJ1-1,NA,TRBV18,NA,TGTGCCAGCTCACCCACTTGGGGAGGGGGTTACACTGAAGCTTTCTTT,CASSPTWGGGYTEAFF
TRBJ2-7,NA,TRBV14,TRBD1,TGTGCCAGCAGCCAAGCGACAGGGGGTGTATACGAGCAGTACTTC,CASSQATGGVYEQYF
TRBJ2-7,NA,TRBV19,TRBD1,TGTGCCAGTAGTACCCTCGGGGACAGGAGCTCCTACGAGCAGTACTTC,CASSTLGDRSSYEQYF
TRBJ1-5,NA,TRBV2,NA,TGTGCCAGCAGTGATTTCGGGTATCAGCCCCAGCATTTT,CASSDFGYQPQHF
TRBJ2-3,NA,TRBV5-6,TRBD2,TGTGCCAGCAGCTTGGGATTAGCGGGAATCACAGATACGCAGTATTTT,CASSLGLAGITDTQYF
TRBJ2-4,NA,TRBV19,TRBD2,TGTGCCAGTAGCCGTAGCGGGACGATAGCCAAAAACATTCAGTACTTC,CASSRSGTIAKNIQYF
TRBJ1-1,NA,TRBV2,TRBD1,TGTGCCAGCAGGGTTACAGGGGGATCTGAAGCTTTCTTT,CASRVTGGSEAFF
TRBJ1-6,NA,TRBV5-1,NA,TGCGCCAGCTCCGATCGGGGGGGTGGTGGTTCACCCCTCCACTTT,CASSDRGGGGSPLHF
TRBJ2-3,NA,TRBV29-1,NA,TGCAGCGTTGAATTAGGAGGCACAGATACGCAGTATTTT,CSVELGGTDTQYF
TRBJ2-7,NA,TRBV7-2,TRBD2,TGTGCCAGCAGCTTAGCTAGCGGGAGGCCGGGGTGGGACGAGCAGTACTTC,CASSLASGRPGWDEQYF
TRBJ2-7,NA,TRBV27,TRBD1,TGTGCCAGCAGCGGGACAGGGGGCTACGAGCAGTACTTC,CASSGTGGYEQYF
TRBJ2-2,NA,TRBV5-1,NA,TGCGCCAGCAGCTTTGGGAGCGGAAACACCGGGGAGCTGTTTTTT,CASSFGSGNTGELFF
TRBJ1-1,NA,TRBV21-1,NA,TGTGCCATCAACCTAGGTCGACTGAACACTGAAGCTTTCTTT,CAINLGRLNTEAFF
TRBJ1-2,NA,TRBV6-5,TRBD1,TGTGCCAGCAGATCAACAGGGGGCGCAGGTGGCTACACCTTC,CASRSTGGAGGYTF
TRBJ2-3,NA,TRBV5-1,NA,TGCGCCAGCAGCTTGGCCAGGGGAAGCGGCACAGATACGCAGTATTTT,CASSLARGSGTDTQYF
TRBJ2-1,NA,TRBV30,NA,TGTGCCTGGAGTGTACAGGGATCCTACAATGAGCAGTTCTTC,CAWSVQGSYNEQFF
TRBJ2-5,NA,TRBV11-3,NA,TGTGCCAGCAGCTCAGCCTCGACGGGGACCCAGTACTTC,CASSSASTGTQYF
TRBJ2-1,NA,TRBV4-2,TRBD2,TGTGCCAGCAGCAATGCACTAGCGGGGGGGCCTCCCTACAATGAGCAGTTCTTC,CASSNALAGGPPYNEQFF
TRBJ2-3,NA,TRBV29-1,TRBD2,TGCAGCGGTCAACTAGCGCCCGATTTAGATACGCAGTATTTT,CSGQLAPDLDTQYF
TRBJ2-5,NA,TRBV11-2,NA,TGTGCCAGCAGCTTAGTACTGTGGGAAGAGGGAGAGACCCAGTACTTC,CASSLVLWEEGETQYF
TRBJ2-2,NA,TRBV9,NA,TGTGCCAGCAGCGTAGGGCCCACGAACACCGGGGAGCTGTTTTTT,CASSVGPTNTGELFF
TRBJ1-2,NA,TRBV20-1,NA,TGCAGTGCTAGTGGTTCCGCAGCTAACTATGGCTACACCTTC,CSASGSAANYGYTF
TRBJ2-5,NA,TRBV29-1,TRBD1,TGCAGCGTCCAAAACCGGGACAGGGGGCAAAAGACCCAGTACTTC,CSVQNRDRGQKTQYF
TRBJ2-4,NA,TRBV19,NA,TGTGCCAGTAATTTAGTGGGGAGCGGCAAAAACATTCAGTACTTC,CASNLVGSGKNIQYF
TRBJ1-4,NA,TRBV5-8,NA,TGTGCCAGCAGCTCTCCTCAGGCATTTGAAAAACTGTTTTTT,CASSSPQAFEKLFF
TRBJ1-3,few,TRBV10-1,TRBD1,TGCGCCAGCAGTTTCGGGACAGGGGTCGCTGGAAACACCATATATTTT,CASSFGTGVAGNTIYF
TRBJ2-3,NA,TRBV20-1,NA,TGCACTAAGGGGGCAGATACGCAGTATTTT,CTKGADTQYF
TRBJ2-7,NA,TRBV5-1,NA,TGCGCCAGCAGAAAGGAGCCCTACGAGCAGTACTTC,CASRKEPYEQYF
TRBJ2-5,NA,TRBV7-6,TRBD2,TGTGCCAGCAGCTTAGCAAACCCAACCGGGACTAGCGGGCGGGAGACCCAGTACTTC,CASSLANPTGTSGRETQYF
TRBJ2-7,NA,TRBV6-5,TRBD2,TGTGCCAGCAGGGTAGCGGGAACAGGGACCTACGAGCAGTACTTC,CASRVAGTGTYEQYF
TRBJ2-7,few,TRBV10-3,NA,TGTGCCATCAGTGAGTTGGGACTGGCCCACGAGCAGTACTTC,CAISELGLAHEQYF
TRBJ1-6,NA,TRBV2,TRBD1,TGTGCCAGCAACCGCCGACAGGGGTTCGCCCTCCACTTT,CASNRRQGFALHF
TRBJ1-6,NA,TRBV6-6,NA,TGTGCCAGCAGTTACATGGAGAAGAATTCACCCCTCCACTTT,CASSYMEKNSPLHF
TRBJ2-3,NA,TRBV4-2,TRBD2,TGTGCCAGCAGCCAAAGACTAGCGGGGGGGTTCACAGATACGCAGTATTTT,CASSQRLAGGFTDTQYF
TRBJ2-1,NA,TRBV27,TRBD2,TGTGCCAGCAGCGGACTAGCGGGGATAAATGAGCAGTTCTTC,CASSGLAGINEQFF